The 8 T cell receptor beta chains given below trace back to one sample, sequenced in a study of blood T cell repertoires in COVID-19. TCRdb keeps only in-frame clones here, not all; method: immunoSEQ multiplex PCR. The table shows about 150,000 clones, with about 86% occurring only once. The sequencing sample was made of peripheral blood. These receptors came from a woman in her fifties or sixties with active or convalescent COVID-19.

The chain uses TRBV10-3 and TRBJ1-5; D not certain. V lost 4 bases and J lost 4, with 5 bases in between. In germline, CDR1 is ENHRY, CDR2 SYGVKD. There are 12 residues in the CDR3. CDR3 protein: CAISAQNQPQHF. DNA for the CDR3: TGTGCCATCAGTGCCCAAAATCAGCCCCAGCATTTT.

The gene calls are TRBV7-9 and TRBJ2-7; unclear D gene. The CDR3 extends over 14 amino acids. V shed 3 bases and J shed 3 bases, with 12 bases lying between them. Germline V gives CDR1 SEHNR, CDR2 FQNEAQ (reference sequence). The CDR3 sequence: CASSLGSPFYEQYF. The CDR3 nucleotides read TGTGCCAGCAGCTTGGGTAGCCCCTTCTACGAGCAGTACTTC.

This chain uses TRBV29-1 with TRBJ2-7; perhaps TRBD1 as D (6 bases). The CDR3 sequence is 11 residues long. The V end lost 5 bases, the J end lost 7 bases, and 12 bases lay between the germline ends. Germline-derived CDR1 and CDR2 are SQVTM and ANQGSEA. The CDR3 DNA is TGCAGCGTTACGGACAGTGATGAGCAGTACTTC. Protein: CSVTDSDEQYF.

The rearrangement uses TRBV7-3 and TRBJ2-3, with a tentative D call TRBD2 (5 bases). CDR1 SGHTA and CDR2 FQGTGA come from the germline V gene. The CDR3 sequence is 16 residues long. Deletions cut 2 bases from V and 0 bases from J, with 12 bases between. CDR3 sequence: CASSLLTMTSTDTQYF. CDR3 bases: TGTGCCAGCAGCTTACTGACTATGACTAGCACAGATACGCAGTATTTT.

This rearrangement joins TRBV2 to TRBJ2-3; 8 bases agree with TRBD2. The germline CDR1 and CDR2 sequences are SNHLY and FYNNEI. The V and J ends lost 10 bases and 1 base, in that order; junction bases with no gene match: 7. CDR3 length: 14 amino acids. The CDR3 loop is CATRAGVGTDTQYF. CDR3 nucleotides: TGTGCCACCCGAGCGGGAGTGGGCACAGATACGCAGTATTTT. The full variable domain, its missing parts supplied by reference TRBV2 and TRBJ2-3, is EPEVTQTPSHQVTQMGQEVILRCVPISNHLYFYWYRQILGQKVEFLVSFYNNEISEKSEIFDDQFSVERPDGSNFTLKIRSTKLEDSAMYFCATRAGVGTDTQYFGPGTRLTVL.

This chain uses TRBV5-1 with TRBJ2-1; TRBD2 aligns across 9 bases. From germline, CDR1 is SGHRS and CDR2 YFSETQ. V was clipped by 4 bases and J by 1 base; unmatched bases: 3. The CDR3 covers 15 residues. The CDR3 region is CASSPGLASYNEQFF. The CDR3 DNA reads TGCGCCAGCAGCCCGGGACTAGCATCCTACAATGAGCAGTTCTTC.

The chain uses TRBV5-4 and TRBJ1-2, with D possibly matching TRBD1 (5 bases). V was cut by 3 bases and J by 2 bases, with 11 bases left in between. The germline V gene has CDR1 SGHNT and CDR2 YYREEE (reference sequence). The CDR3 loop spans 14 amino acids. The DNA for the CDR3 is TGTGCCAGCAGCTCTCGACAGTTAAACTATGGCTACACCTTC. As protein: CASSSRQLNYGYTF. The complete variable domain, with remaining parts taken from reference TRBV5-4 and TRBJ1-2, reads ETGVTQSPTHLIKTRGQQVTLRCSSQSGHNTVSWYQQALGQGPQFIFQYYREEENGRGNFPPRFSGLQFPNYSSELNVNALELDDSALYLCASSSRQLNYGYTFGSGTRLTVV.

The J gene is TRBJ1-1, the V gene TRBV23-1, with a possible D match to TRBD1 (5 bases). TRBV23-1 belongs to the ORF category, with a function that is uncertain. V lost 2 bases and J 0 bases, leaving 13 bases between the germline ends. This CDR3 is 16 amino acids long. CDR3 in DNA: TGCGCCAGCAGTCAAATACAGGAGATGATGAACACTGAAGCTTTCTTT. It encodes CASSQIQEMMNTEAFF.